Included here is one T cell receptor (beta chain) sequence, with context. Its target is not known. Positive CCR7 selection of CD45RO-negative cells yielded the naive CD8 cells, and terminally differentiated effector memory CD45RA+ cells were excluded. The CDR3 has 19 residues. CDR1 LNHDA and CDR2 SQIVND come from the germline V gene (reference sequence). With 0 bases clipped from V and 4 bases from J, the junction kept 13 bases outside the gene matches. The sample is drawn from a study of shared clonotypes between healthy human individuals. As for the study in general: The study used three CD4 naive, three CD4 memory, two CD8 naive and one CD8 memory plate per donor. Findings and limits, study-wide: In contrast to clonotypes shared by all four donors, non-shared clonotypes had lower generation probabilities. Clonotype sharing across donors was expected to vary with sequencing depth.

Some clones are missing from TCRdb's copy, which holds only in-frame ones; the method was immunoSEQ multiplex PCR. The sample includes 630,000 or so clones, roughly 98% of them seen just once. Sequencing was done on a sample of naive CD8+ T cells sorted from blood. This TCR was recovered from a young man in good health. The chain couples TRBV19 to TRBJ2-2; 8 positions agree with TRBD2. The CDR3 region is CASSIDGQAGGIGTGELFF. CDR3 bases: TGTGCCAGTAGTATAGACGGCCAGGCGGGAGGAATAGGCACCGGGGAGCTGTTTTTT.